This T cell receptor beta chain was identified in a study of shared clonotypes between healthy human individuals. Comments on this clone: The antigen remains undetermined.

Overall study findings and caveats: The expectation was that sequencing depth would affect clonotype sharing among donors.

Looked up from germline, CDR1 is MNHEY and CDR2 is SMNVEV (reference sequence). The CDR3 totals 15 residues. The V gene lost 1 base and the J gene lost 0 bases, with 7 bases spanning the gap. Produced via immunoSEQ multiplex PCR; TCRdb's table is partial and in-frame only. The sample shows more than 900,000 clones, 70% to 80% of them seen only once. The sequence came from a man aged 18 to 30 in good health. Some clones in this sample may be carry-over from other donors' samples. Sequenced material: memory CD4+ T cells from PBMCs. Sample subset: CD45RA-negative fraction. The chain recombines TRBV27 with TRBJ2-1; D remains unclear. The CDR3 DNA sequence: TGTGCCAGCAGTTTATTAACAGTCTCCTACAATGAGCAGTTCTTC. This gives the protein CASSLLTVSYNEQFF.